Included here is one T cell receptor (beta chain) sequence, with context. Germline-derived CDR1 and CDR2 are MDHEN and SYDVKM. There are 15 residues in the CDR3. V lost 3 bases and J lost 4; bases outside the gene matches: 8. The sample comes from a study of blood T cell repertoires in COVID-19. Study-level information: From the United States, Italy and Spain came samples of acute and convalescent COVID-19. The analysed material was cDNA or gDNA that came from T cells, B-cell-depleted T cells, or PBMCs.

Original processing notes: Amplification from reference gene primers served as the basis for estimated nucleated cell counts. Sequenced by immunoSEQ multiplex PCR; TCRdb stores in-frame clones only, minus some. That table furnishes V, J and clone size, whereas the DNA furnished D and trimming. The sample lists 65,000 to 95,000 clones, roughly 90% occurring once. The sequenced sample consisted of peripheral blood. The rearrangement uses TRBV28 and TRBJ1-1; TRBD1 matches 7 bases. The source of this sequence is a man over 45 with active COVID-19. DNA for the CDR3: TGTGCCAGCAGTTTTAATGGGGCAGGGGGCACTGAAGCTTTCTTT. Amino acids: CASSFNGAGGTEAFF.